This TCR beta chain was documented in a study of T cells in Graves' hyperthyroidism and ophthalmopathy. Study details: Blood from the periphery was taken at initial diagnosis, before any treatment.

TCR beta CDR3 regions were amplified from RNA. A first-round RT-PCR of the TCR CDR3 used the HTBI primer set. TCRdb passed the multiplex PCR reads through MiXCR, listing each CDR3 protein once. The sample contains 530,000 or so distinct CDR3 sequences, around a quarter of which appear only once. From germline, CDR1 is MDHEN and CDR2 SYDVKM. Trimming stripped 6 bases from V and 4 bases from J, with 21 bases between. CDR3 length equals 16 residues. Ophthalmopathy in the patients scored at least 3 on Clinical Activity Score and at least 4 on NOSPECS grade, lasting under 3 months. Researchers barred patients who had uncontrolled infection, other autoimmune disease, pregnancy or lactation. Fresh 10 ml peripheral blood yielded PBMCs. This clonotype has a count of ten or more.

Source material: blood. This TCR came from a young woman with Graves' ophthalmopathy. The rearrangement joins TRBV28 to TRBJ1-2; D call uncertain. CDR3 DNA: TGTGCCAGCAGCCCCGTTCGGTCACGGCTTCGCTATGGCTACACCTTC. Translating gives CASSPVRSRLRYGYTF.